This T cell receptor beta chain was sequenced in a study of T cell responses to AZD1222 COVID-19 vaccine. The method was immunoSEQ multiplex PCR; TCRdb's version includes in-frame clones alone and lacks a portion of them. Of tens of thousands of clones in the sample, roughly nine tenths are singletons; the top ten hold roughly 3%. The CDR3 length is 16 residues. The germline V gene has CDR1 MNHEY and CDR2 SVGEGT. J gave up 1 base and V 5 bases, and 9 bases lay outside the gene matches. About this clone: Its target is not known.

Overall study findings and caveats: Every sample of the repertoires postdated the peak T cell response. Females outnumbered males among donors, who were mostly white British; clonal diversity was possibly underestimated.

Sequenced material: peripheral blood, taken 28 days after the second AZD1222 dose. The receptor's source is an adult who received the AZD1222 COVID-19 vaccine. The chain carries TRBV6-2 or TRBV6-3 and TRBJ2-5; TRBD1 agrees at 8 bases. The CDR3 coding sequence is TGTGCCAGCAGTCACCACCGGGACAGGCTCCAAGAGACCCAGTACTTC. Encoded protein: CASSHHRDRLQETQYF.